This entry lists 18 T cell receptor beta chains sequenced from one sample in a study of siplizumab effects on memory and regulatory T cells. Clones were read by immunoSEQ multiplex PCR, and TCRdb kept only the in-frame ones, dropping some. The table records some 100,000 clones, about nine tenths of them present only once. The sequenced sample was CD4+ T cells sorted from blood. Source of these receptors: a human donor in good health. Some clones in this sample may be carry-over from other donors' samples.

This clone has more than one count but fewer than ten. V is TRBV19 and J is TRBJ2-7; D ambiguous. V gave up 6 bases and J gave up 0 bases, with 12 bases separating them. From germline, CDR1 is LNHDA and CDR2 SQIVND (reference sequence). The CDR3 consists of 14 residues. The CDR3 DNA is TGTGCCAGTAGGGGCGCCAGCCCCTCCTACGAGCAGTACTTC. This gives the protein CASRGASPSYEQYF.

The chain employs TRBV7-9 and TRBJ1-3; D is ambiguous. CDR1 and CDR2 (germline): SEHNR, FQNEAQ (reference sequence). The CDR3 is 15 amino acids. Between the trimmed V and J ends, which lost 2 bases and 0 bases, there was a span of 8 bases. The CDR3 DNA sequence: TGTGCCAGCAGCTTACTACAGAGCTCTGGAAACACCATATATTTT. It codes for CASSLLQSSGNTIYF.

This sequence joins TRBV6-1 and TRBJ2-6; 11 positions match TRBD1. V dropped 2 bases and J dropped 0; count of bases not matched to a gene: 3. CDR3 length: 18 residues. The germline gives CDR1 MNHNS, CDR2 SASEGT. The CDR3 protein is CASSETGQGASGANVLTF. Written as DNA, the CDR3 is TGTGCCAGCAGTGAAACAGGACAGGGGGCCTCTGGGGCCAACGTCCTGACTTTC.

CDR3 residues: CASSVRTPPRAEAFF. The CDR3 DNA reads TGTGCCAGTAGTGTTAGGACACCTCCGAGGGCTGAAGCTTTCTTT. The rearrangement uses TRBV19 and TRBJ1-1; weak D call: TRBD1 (5 bases). From germline, CDR1 is LNHDA and CDR2 SQIVND (reference sequence). Trimming stripped 5 bases from V and 6 bases from J, with 19 bases between. CDR3 length equals 15 residues.

The gene calls are TRBV19 and TRBJ1-3; no definite D call. Trimming took 5 bases from V and 4 from J, leaving 9 bases between them. Germline CDR1 and CDR2: LNHDA and SQIVND (reference sequence). The CDR3 runs 13 residues. This CDR3 is CASSFVGGNTIYF. CDR3 DNA: TGTGCCAGTAGTTTCGTTGGGGGAAACACCATATATTTT.

About this clone itself: Other DNA sequences from this sample encode an identical CDR3 as well. CDR3 in DNA: TGTGCCAGCAGCTTGGCCGGGAACACCATATATTTT. This encodes CASSLAGNTIYF. The rearrangement uses TRBV5-6 and TRBJ1-3; D not certain. The ends were cut back, 0 bases at V and 7 bases at J, with 5 bases in the middle. Germline CDR1 SGHDT, CDR2 YYEEEE. This CDR3 region has 12 residues.

This chain connects TRBV4-1 to TRBJ1-5, with TRBD1 identical over 9 bases. J lost 6 bases, V lost 0 bases, and 0 bases had no gene match. CDR1 MGHRA and CDR2 YSYEKL come from the germline V gene. The CDR3 contains 14 residues. The CDR3 DNA is TGCGCCAGCAGCCAAGAGACAGGGGGTCAGCCCCAGCATTTT. Protein: CASSQETGGQPQHF.

The chain joins TRBV19 to TRBJ1-1; a possible D gene is TRBD1 (5 bases). The CDR3 totals 15 residues. CDR1 LNHDA and CDR2 SQIVND come from the germline V gene (reference sequence). Trimming cost V 5 bases and J 1 base, with 14 bases left between them. CDR3 protein: CASSPVGTPNTEAFF. The CDR3 nucleotides read TGTGCCAGTAGTCCGGTTGGGACTCCGAACACTGAAGCTTTCTTT.

The chain recombines TRBV5-4 with TRBJ2-1; D unresolved. The CDR3 runs 15 residues. V lost 0 bases, J lost 0 bases, and 7 bases lay in between. Per the germline V gene, CDR1 is SGHNT and CDR2 is YYREEE (reference sequence). The chain's CDR3 is CASSLDLSSYNEQFF. The CDR3 DNA reads as TGTGCCAGCAGCTTGGATCTCAGCTCCTACAATGAGCAGTTCTTC.

The rearrangement links TRBV30 to TRBJ2-7; 12 positions match TRBD2. This CDR3 comprises 15 residues. CDR1 and CDR2 from the germline V gene are GTSNPN and SVGIG (reference sequence). The junction had 3 bases not matched to a gene; V was cut back by 0 bases and J by 3 bases. The CDR3 loop reads CAWSVLAGGLYEQYF. CDR3 in DNA: TGTGCCTGGAGTGTACTAGCGGGAGGACTCTACGAGCAGTACTTC.

This rearrangement joins TRBV5-1 to TRBJ2-3, with D possibly being TRBD2 (6 bases). Germline CDR1 and CDR2: SGHRS and YFSETQ. The CDR3 is 14 amino acids. V lost 3 bases, J lost 2 bases, and 10 bases lay in between. The chain's CDR3 is CASSSGLNTDTQYF. In DNA form, the CDR3 reads TGCGCCAGCAGCTCAGGACTAAACACAGATACGCAGTATTTT.

The rearrangement uses TRBV27 and TRBJ2-7; D remains ambiguous. The CDR3 extends over 13 amino acids. V was pared by 6 bases and J by 4 bases, with 13 bases between. Germline CDR1 is MNHEY and CDR2 is SMNVEV (reference sequence). Written as DNA, the CDR3 is TGTGCCAGCAGCCGACCCCCTCTGTACGAGCAGTACTTC. Its protein is CASSRPPLYEQYF.

The J gene is TRBJ1-1, the V gene TRBV15; D gene uncertain. V was pared by 3 bases and J by 3 bases, with 11 bases between. Germline V gene lookup returns CDR1 LNHNV and CDR2 YYDKDF (reference sequence). The CDR3 covers 14 residues. CDR3 sequence: CATSSLFGDTEAFF. The CDR3 DNA reads as TGTGCCACCAGCAGCTTATTTGGGGACACTGAAGCTTTCTTT.

The CDR3 coding sequence is TGTGCCAGCAACGAACCGGGACAGGTAACCTACGAGCAGTACTTC. The encoded protein is CASNEPGQVTYEQYF. The V gene is TRBV21-1, the J gene TRBJ2-7; the table's D call TRBD1 went unverified against the DNA. TRBV21-1 is recorded as a pseudogene. CDR3 size: 15 residues.

The CDR3 is CAWSEGLYEQYF. The CDR3 DNA is TGTGCCTGGAGTGAAGGGCTTTACGAGCAGTACTTC. The chain joins TRBV30 to TRBJ2-7; D is unresolved. The CDR3 covers 12 residues. Trimming took off 1 base at V and 4 bases at J, with 8 bases between the two ends. Germline loops: CDR1 GTSNPN, CDR2 SVGIG (reference sequence).

The chain links TRBV11-3 to TRBJ2-1; D is uncertain. Per the germline V gene, CDR1 is SGHNT and CDR2 is YENEEA. Trimming removed 1 base from V and 7 bases from J, with 11 bases in between. CDR3 length: 14 residues. The CDR3 DNA sequence: TGTGCCAGCAGCTTAGGGGTCTTGAGTAATGAGCAGTTCTTC. This sequence encodes CASSLGVLSNEQFF.

Comments on this clone: Compared with germline, one end of the junction differs, possibly owing to a read error. This chain links TRBV7-7 with TRBJ2-5; D is ambiguous. The germline gives CDR1 SSHAT, CDR2 FNYEAQ (reference sequence). The CDR3 extends over 13 amino acids. This chain's CDR3 is CASSLDPLGTQYF. The CDR3, as DNA: TGTGCTAGCAGCTTAGACCCCCTTGGGACCCAGTACTTC.

The J gene is TRBJ2-5, the V gene TRBV5-1; 10 bases are shared with TRBD2. In germline, CDR1 is SGHRS, CDR2 YFSETQ. The CDR3 covers 15 residues. Losses at the gene ends were 4 bases for V and 5 bases for J; bases not matched to a gene: 8. The CDR3 region is CASSVTGTSVETQYF. The CDR3 DNA sequence: TGCGCCAGCAGCGTAACCGGGACTAGCGTCGAGACCCAGTACTTC.